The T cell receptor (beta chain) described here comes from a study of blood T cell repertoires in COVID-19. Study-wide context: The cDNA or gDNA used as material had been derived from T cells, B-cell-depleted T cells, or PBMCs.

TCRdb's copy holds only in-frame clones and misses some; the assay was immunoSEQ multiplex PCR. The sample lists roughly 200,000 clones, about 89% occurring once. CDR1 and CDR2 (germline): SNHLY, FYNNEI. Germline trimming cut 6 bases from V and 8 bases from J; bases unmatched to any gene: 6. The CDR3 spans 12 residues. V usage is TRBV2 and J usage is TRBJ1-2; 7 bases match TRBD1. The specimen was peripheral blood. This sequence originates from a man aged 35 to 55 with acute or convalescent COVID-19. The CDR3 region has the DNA TGTGCCAGCAGGAGGGGGCTTCAGGGCTACACCTTC. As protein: CASRRGLQGYTF.